The sequence of this T cell receptor (beta chain) was determined in a study of cytomegalovirus exposure and HLA in healthy donors. Findings of the study overall: Sequencing likely generated an artifact that appeared as a cluster of highly shared sequence variants.

With respect to this clone: Its target is unknown.

PCR employed 60 Vbeta and 13 Jbeta primers. Under the authors' procedure: Counted up in a later analysis, unique TCR beta chains came to about 80 million, with about 9.9 million shared. Produced via immunoSEQ multiplex PCR; TCRdb's table is partial and in-frame only. V and J calls plus clone size are reproduced from that table; the DNA served to infer D and trimming. The table has about 110,000 clones, 69% seen once. The CDR3 runs to 13 residues. Germline V gene lookup returns CDR1 GTSNPN and CDR2 SVGIG (reference sequence). V lost 3 bases and J lost 3; bases outside the gene matches: 3. This TCR derives from a woman between 65 and 79 years old in good health and CMV-seropositive. The sequenced sample consisted of PBMCs. The J gene is TRBJ2-3, the V gene TRBV30; 7 bases align to TRBD2. The CDR3 is CAWSPGGTDTQYF. In nucleotides, the CDR3 is TGTGCCTGGAGCCCCGGGGGGACAGATACGCAGTATTTT.